This TCR beta chain was identified during a study of CD8+ T cells in alopecia areata (dated by TCRdb to between 2018 and 2020). The study in broad terms: Treated patients were enrolled in an open-label pilot trial of oral tofacitinib at 5 to 10 mg twice daily for moderate-to-severe alopecia areata. The SALT score, which quantifies the percentage of affected scalp surface area, was used to measure disease severity in treated patients. TCRbeta CDR3 regions were amplified by immunoSEQ multiplex PCR using 35 Vbeta forward and 13 Jbeta reverse primers. Scalp tissue and sorted CD4+ and CD8+ peripheral blood T cells from patchy and totalis/universalis alopecia areata patients and from healthy controls were covered by human TCRbeta sequencing. RNA came from the PAXgene miRNA kit for fixed scalp, the miRNeasy kit for PBMCs, and the RNeasy kit for mouse skin. Scalp clonality was compared across normal scalp (n=4), patchy alopecia areata scalp (n=8), and alopecia totalis/universalis scalp (n=8). In both human patients and the C3H/HeJ mouse model, the study applied high-throughput TCRbeta sequencing to look at T cell clonal expansion in alopecia areata. Tofacitinib-treated patients had biopsies at baseline and at 4 and 24 weeks of treatment, with a later scalp biopsy in several patients. Patients received tofacitinib for 6 to 18 months and were then followed off drug for 6 months to check for delayed response and recurrence. What the work shows at the level of the full study, not this receptor alone: Because the treated cohort was small and had only one nonresponder, larger studies are needed to examine links between baseline CD8+ expansion and response. Compared with mice, TCR sequences shared between patients were less clear, possibly partly because of HLA diversity across the patient population. During tofacitinib treatment, many expanded lesional clones stuck around in both scalp and blood, and this persistence may partly explain why relapse happens after treatment is stopped. With tofacitinib, both scalp clonality and the number of expanded CD8+ clones among the top 100 scalp clones went down significantly. Compared with normal scalp, lesional scalp, particularly in alopecia totalis/universalis, had higher clonality and more expanded CD8+ clones, which suggests antigenic drive. Unlike mouse skin, where gammadelta T cells dominate, normal human skin contains resident alphabeta T cells that get sequenced too, which complicates analysis of the scalp TCR repertoire.

The sample's treatment or condition, from its label and the paper: oral pan-JAK inhibitor, 5-10 mg twice daily. From alopecia areata patients, peripheral blood was collected along with lesional scalp punch biopsies. PBMCs were separated by density centrifugation and stained for CD3, CD4 and CD8, after which CD4+ and CD8+ T cells were sorted on a FACSAria. The library was obtained by the immunoSEQ multiplex PCR assay. RNA was extracted from all samples and reverse transcribed into cDNA, which served as template for TCR sequencing. First-strand cDNA was synthesized with SuperScript III using a 2:1 mix of oligo-dT and random hexamers. A synthetic immune receptor repertoire was used to assess amplification bias, and residual bias was removed computationally. On the authors' methods: Raw reads were preprocessed to remove errors, and CDR3 was defined according to IMGT conventions as the region from the conserved cysteine to phenylalanine. Clonality was computed as 1 minus the Shannon entropy, with the entropy normalized by log2 of the number of productive unique TCRs. Whether scalp clones were CD4 or CD8 was inferred by matching scalp TCRbeta sequences against CD4 and CD8 repertoires sorted from blood. This is the immuneACCESS table as TCRdb keeps it, with only in-frame sequences that have V and J called. A part of the clones is gone; compared with another copy, unresolved V genes explain less than half, and the rest is unexplained. The V and J calls and the clone size are those of that table, but D and trimming were determined from the DNA. The sample table contains more than 150,000 clones; only one count was recorded for about 51% of them. The top ten constitute 10% of the sample.

From the cysteine up to the phenylalanine, the CDR3 has a length of 15 residues. Just the 45-base CDR3 DNA is kept, in frame starting at base 1. After removal of 0 bases from V and 3 bases from J, the junction retains 4 bases not matched to a gene. From the germline V gene, CDR1 is SGHDT and CDR2 is YYEEEE. Remarks on this clone: Its antigen has not been determined. The sample holds no much larger clone one base away, and base qualities are not on file.

The clonotype was recovered from a human donor with alopecia areata. The sequence joins TRBV5-6 to TRBJ2-7; the central 9 bases match TRBD1. The material was CD8+ T cells sorted from blood, obtained between weeks 51 and 54, from a patient treated with tofacitinib. The CDR3 sequence is CASSLGGQGRYEQYF. DNA sequence: TGTGCCAGCAGCTTGGGGGGACAGGGCCGCTACGAGCAGTACTTC.